Listed below are T cell receptor beta chains from one sample, sequenced in a study of CD8 T cells in ankylosing spondylitis. One entry per CDR3 protein, called by TCRdb with MiXCR from the 5' RACE reads. The sample holds 40,000 to 50,000 distinct CDR3 sequences, roughly 2.6% seen once. The sample was blood, either unsorted or a sorted T cell fraction (not recorded which). The receptor set was obtained from a male donor with ankylosing spondylitis or in good health (not recorded which). CDR3s include the opening cysteine and the closing phenylalanine or tryptophan. Fields, in order: V gene, clone size, J gene, D gene, CDR3 DNA, CDR3 protein. D genes are given only for firm matches. The size entry gives how often the clone was seen (once, few, many) or a class if it is expanded.

>TRBV9|many|TRBJ2-1|TRBD2
TGTGCCAGCAGCCCTGGGGGGGGACCCTCCTACAATGAGCAGTTCTTC
CASSPGGGPSYNEQFF
>TRBV9|many|TRBJ2-2|-
TGTGCCAGCAGCGCCATGGGGGGGCGGGTAACCGGGGAGCTGTTTTTT
CASSAMGGRVTGELFF
>TRBV9|many|TRBJ2-1|TRBD2
TGTGCCAGCAGCGTCGGACTAGCGGGAGGGAATACCTACAATGAGCAGTTCTTC
CASSVGLAGGNTYNEQFF
>TRBV9|many|TRBJ2-3|TRBD1
TGTGCCAGCAGCTCCCGGACAGGACTGGATGGGTTAGATACGCAGTATTTT
CASSSRTGLDGLDTQYF
>TRBV9|many|TRBJ2-5|TRBD1
TGTGCCAGCAGCACCCGGACAGGAGCAGCACAAGAGACCCAGTACTTC
CASSTRTGAAQETQYF
>TRBV9|many|TRBJ2-2|-
TGTGCCAGCAGCGTAGTAAATTCCGGGGAGCTGTTTTTT
CASSVVNSGELFF
>TRBV9|many|TRBJ1-5|TRBD1
TGTGCCAGCAGCCCTGGGACAGGCGGGCATCAGCCCCAGCATTTT
CASSPGTGGHQPQHF
>TRBV9|many|TRBJ1-2|-
TGTGCCAGCAGCGTTGACGCGAATCGTAACTATGGCTACACCTTC
CASSVDANRNYGYTF
>TRBV9|many|TRBJ2-5|TRBD2
TGTGCCAGCAGCGTGGGAAGAGCGGGAGGGCCGCCAGAGACCCAGTACTTC
CASSVGRAGGPPETQYF
>TRBV9|many|TRBJ1-4|TRBD1
TGTGCCAGCAGCTACGGGACAGAAAATGAAAAACTGTTTTTT
CASSYGTENEKLFF
>TRBV9|many|TRBJ1-2|-
TGTGCCAGCAGCACATCCTCAGTCCCCAGCTATGGCTACACCTTC
CASSTSSVPSYGYTF
>TRBV9|many|TRBJ2-7|-
TGTGCCAGCAGCGTAGCTGGGGGAGTAGGATCCGAGCAGTACTTC
CASSVAGGVGSEQYF
>TRBV9|many|TRBJ2-1|TRBD1
TGTGCCAGCAGCGTAGCGGACAGGGCGTACAATGAGCAGTTCTTC
CASSVADRAYNEQFF
>TRBV9|many|TRBJ2-2|TRBD1
TGTGCCAGCAGCACAAGACAGGGGGCCCTCGGGGAGCTGTTTTTT
CASSTRQGALGELFF
>TRBV9|many|TRBJ2-5|TRBD1
TGTGCCAGCAGCCCCGGGACAGGGGAAGAGACCCAGTACTTC
CASSPGTGEETQYF
>TRBV9|many|TRBJ2-5|-
TGTGCCAGCAGCGTAGTCGGGGAGAGTCAAGAGACCCAGTACTTC
CASSVVGESQETQYF
>TRBV9|many|TRBJ2-7|TRBD1
TGTGCCAGCAGCCCGTCAAACAGGGGCTACGAGCAGTACTTC
CASSPSNRGYEQYF
>TRBV9|many|TRBJ1-2|-
TGTGCCAGCAGCCCTAATTCGCGCTATGGCTACACCTTC
CASSPNSRYGYTF
>TRBV9|many|TRBJ2-5|-
TGTGCCAGCAGCCAAGGAGGTTTTTCAGAGACCCAGTACTTC
CASSQGGFSETQYF
>TRBV9|many|TRBJ2-2|-
TGTGCCAGCAGCGTAAGCAGAGACTCGTTCGGGGACACCGGGGAGCTGTTTTTT
CASSVSRDSFGDTGELFF
>TRBV9|many|TRBJ2-2|TRBD1
TGTGCCAGCGGACCGGGACAGAGGGTTCCCGGGGAGCTGTTTTTT
CASGPGQRVPGELFF
>TRBV9|many|TRBJ2-1|-
TGTGCCAGCAGCGTAGGGCTGGGGAACTACAATGAGCAGTTCTTC
CASSVGLGNYNEQFF
>TRBV9|many|TRBJ2-7|-
TGTGCCAGCAGCCCCCGCTCCTACGAGCAGTACTTC
CASSPRSYEQYF
>TRBV9|many|TRBJ2-5|TRBD2
TGTGCCAGCGGCCAGCGCGGGAGGGCCGAGGAGACCCAGTACTTC
CASGQRGRAEETQYF
>TRBV9|many|TRBJ2-1|TRBD1
TGTGCCAGCAGCGTAGGAGGCAGGGGGTTTTACAATGAGCAGTTCTTC
CASSVGGRGFYNEQFF
>TRBV9|few|TRBJ2-5|-
TGTGCCAGCAGCTTTGGGCCCCAGTCGGAGACCCAGTACTTC
CASSFGPQSETQYF
>TRBV9|many|TRBJ2-1|-
TGTGCCAGCAGCGTAGGCTACAATGAGCAGTTCTTC
CASSVGYNEQFF